This record looks at one TCR beta chain sequence and its context. The antigen this receptor binds is unknown. Per-base qualities were not stored, and no clone one base away is much larger. These data are taken from a study of shared clonotypes between healthy human individuals (dated by TCRdb to 2018 to 2020). About the investigation overall: Three men and two women, aged 18 to 49 years, made up the cohort. For each donor, CD4 naive and CD4 memory were each run on three plates, CD8 naive on two plates, and CD8 memory on one plate. Blood TCR repertoires of a handful of healthy adults were deeply sequenced to estimate repertoire size and the extent of clonotype sharing between individuals. Leukapheresis yielded between about 0.85 and 9.5 billion PBMCs per donor. Libraries were prepared and TCR repertoires were sequenced by different laboratories using diverse techniques, in order to increase sequencing depth and limit assay-specific biases. General findings and caveats noted by the study authors: Based on pairwise subsampling, the degree of clonotype sharing among donors was expected to be affected by sequencing depth. Clonotypes shared by all four sorted-subset donors showed higher generation probabilities than non-shared clonotypes. Because the study included a small number of donors, the genetic and exposure-history diversity represented was limited. Estimated clonotype richness was generally larger for naive than for memory subsets. Even with the large sequencing depth, rarefaction of the sorted-subset datasets indicated that sequencing was incomplete. Sampling was restricted to blood, and TCR repertoires in tissues likely differ from the TCR repertoires found in blood. Across four donors, around 5% of naive CD4, more than 3% of naive CD8, approximately 2.5% of memory CD4, and roughly 0.41% of memory CD8 clonotypes were shared.

Donors were healthy HIV-negative adults with no recently reported acute infections or vaccinations. Every donor was a Caucasian adult living in Nashville, Tennessee, USA. Magnetic negative selection was used to enrich CD4+ T cells, after which naive cells were positively selected on CD45RA and the negative fraction became the memory subset. Blood was obtained by leukapheresis, after which PBMCs were separated by Ficoll-Histopaque density gradient centrifugation and cryopreserved in liquid nitrogen vapor phase. Analytical flow cytometry was used to check the purity and quantity of every magnetically sorted T cell population. Genomic DNA was isolated from each sorted fraction and quantified by UV absorbance on a Nanodrop 2000c. Using the deep immunoSEQ assay, multiplex PCR amplified TCR CDR3 regions from genomic DNA. Extracted genomic DNA from each cell subset was distributed evenly across all wells of several immunoSEQ 96-well plates, and each plate was treated as a replicate. Each replicate PCR for sorted subsets received about 180 ng genomic DNA, equal to tens of thousands of T cell genomes. Purified libraries were measured with a Qubit 3.0 fluorometer, size-checked on a Bioanalyzer 2100, and measured again with the KAPA Library Quantification kit. Every immunoSEQ 96-well plate was sequenced on a separate single-read 150-cycle Illumina NextSeq 550 flow cell. On the study's bioinformatics: Because the immunoSEQ output held only junctional sequences and lacked quality scores, the filtering could not match the filtering applied to full-length reads. Sequences were annotated with PyIR, a Python wrapper for IgBLAST v1.9, using IMGT germline references to assign V/J genes and CDR3. Any read was removed if the V/J assignment was weak (E-value above 1e-6), the CDR3 was missing, or the read contained stop codons, out-of-frame junctions, or ambiguous translated residues. V3J clonotypes were defined as sequences sharing the same inferred V gene, J gene, and CDR3 amino acid sequence. Percentage overlap between repertoires was computed as shared unique clonotypes divided by the size of the smaller repertoire. Richness of each repertoire was evaluated using RTK rarefaction, the Chao1 estimator, and Recon v2.1 estimates of unobserved clonotypes. Generation probabilities were computed with OLGA for all TCRbeta clonotypes obtained by the gDNA method from a few donors. As stored in TCRdb, this immuneACCESS dataset retains in-frame rearrangements with V and J assigned. A fraction of the clones does not appear; measured against another copy, unresolved V genes explain less than half of the discrepancy, and the remainder lacks a known reason. That table is the source of V, J and clone size, and D and trimming were worked out from the DNA. Recorded for this sample are hundreds of thousands of clones; about 95% of them occurred a single time. Approximately 0.06% of the sample rests with the top ten.

The source of this sequence is a woman aged 25-40 years in good health. Sample: naive CD4+ T cells sorted from blood. Interpreted using the paper, the cell subset or site label stands for: CD45RA+ positively selected.

The CDR3 region reads CASSPQGGNQPQHF. The nucleotides read TGTGCCAGTAGTCCACAGGGAGGCAATCAGCCCCAGCATTTT. The rearrangement combines TRBV19 with TRBJ1-5, with a weak D call of TRBD1 (6 bases match). Reading the germline V gene (reference sequence) gives CDR1 LNHDA and CDR2 SQIVND. The CDR3 covers 14 residues, taking in both the cysteine and the phenylalanine. Here the CDR3 DNA is all that survives: 42 bases in frame from base 1. Between the V and J ends, shortened by 5 bases and 2 bases respectively, the junction contains 10 bases. Where the CDR3 stops, the reference TRBV19 and TRBJ1-5 genes take over; the full variable domain is DGGITQSPKYLFRKEGQNVTLSCEQNLNHDAMYWYRQDPGQGLRLIYYSQIVNDFQKGDIAEGYSVSREKKESFPLTVTSAQKNPTAFYLCASSPQGGNQPQHFGDGTRLSIL.